Each of the 27 T cell receptor beta chains below was sequenced from the same sample in a study of neurological immune-mediated disorders. From the 5' RACE reads, TCRdb called clonotypes with MiXCR, one entry per CDR3 protein. The sample lists tens of thousands of distinct CDR3 sequences; under 20% were seen once. Sequencing was done on a sample of PBMCs. These receptors were collected from a woman in her thirties or forties in good health.

This clonotype appeared many times. The rearrangement links TRBV6-2 or TRBV6-3 to TRBJ2-1, with 10 bases lining up with TRBD2. V lost 2 bases, J lost 9 bases, and 4 bases stayed unmatched. Germline CDR1 and CDR2: MNHEY and SVGEGT. This CDR3 has 14 amino acids. The CDR3 spells CASSYQRGGSEQFF. CDR3 nucleotide sequence: TGTGCCAGCAGTTACCAGCGGGGGGGATCTGAGCAGTTCTTC.

A word on this clonotype: This may be a read error, as it is one base from a much larger clone. The rearrangement uses TRBV6-5 and TRBJ2-7; 7 nucleotides match TRBD1. CDR1 is MNHEY, CDR2 SVGAGI, per germline. The V and J ends lost 10 bases and 5 bases, in that order; junction bases with no gene match: 17. CDR3 length equals 15 residues. The CDR3 is CANTPAKGGWDEQYF. DNA for the CDR3: TGTGCCAACACTCCCGCGAAAGGGGGCTGGGACGAGCAGTACTTC.

This rearrangement joins TRBV19 to TRBJ2-7, with D possibly being TRBD1 (5 bases). This CDR3 has 14 amino acids. V was cut by 5 bases and J by 5 bases, with 16 bases left in between. CDR1 is LNHDA, CDR2 SQIVND, per germline (reference sequence). CDR3 coding DNA: TGTGCCAGTAGTTTGCAGGGAACTTCAAACGAGCAGTACTTC. It is translated as CASSLQGTSNEQYF. The variable domain in full, with the rest retrieved from reference TRBV19 and TRBJ2-7, is DGGITQSPKYLFRKEGQNVTLSCEQNLNHDAMYWYRQDPGQGLRLIYYSQIVNDFQKGDIAEGYSVSREKKESFPLTVTSAQKNPTAFYLCASSLQGTSNEQYFGPGTRLTVT.

As regards this clonotype: This could be a read error, since a much larger clone is one nucleotide away. The J gene is TRBJ1-2, the V gene TRBV20-1; 8 positions match TRBD1. The germline CDR1 and CDR2 sequences are DFQATT and SNEGSKA (reference sequence). This CDR3 has 14 residues. V lost 6 bases, J lost 6 bases, and 12 bases stayed unmatched. This chain's CDR3 is CSAARAGGVNGYTF. For the CDR3, the DNA is TGCAGTGCGGCCCGGGCAGGGGGCGTAAATGGCTACACCTTC.

This chain links TRBV5-6 with TRBJ1-5; D gene unclear. Germline V CDR1 and CDR2: SGHDT, YYEEEE. The V gene lost 4 bases and the J gene lost 7 bases, with 15 bases spanning the gap. This CDR3 is built from 14 residues. CDR3 in amino acids: CASSHSGGRQPQHF. The CDR3, as DNA: TGTGCCAGCAGCCATTCAGGTGGCCGGCAGCCCCAGCATTTT.

This clonotype was observed a single time. The DNA for the CDR3 is TGTGCCAGCACTAGGTGGATGAACACAGATACGCAGTATTTT. It encodes CASTRWMNTDTQYF. The chain links TRBV2 to TRBJ2-3, with D unclear. With 7 bases removed from V and 2 bases from J, the gap between germline ends came to 13 bases. CDR1 and CDR2 (germline): SNHLY, FYNNEI. The length of the CDR3 is 14 residues.

This clonotype was observed many times. V gene TRBV10-2 combines with J gene TRBJ2-1, with 15 bases aligning to TRBD2. CDR1 is WSHSY, CDR2 SAAADI, per germline. The CDR3 runs to 15 residues. The junction had 6 bases not matched to a gene; V was cut back by 6 bases and J by 9 bases. CDR3 loop: CASSGGLAGGREQFF. Written as DNA, the CDR3 is TGCGCCAGCAGCGGGGGACTAGCGGGGGGCCGTGAGCAGTTCTTC.

This clonotype came up a few times. This sequence joins TRBV10-3 and TRBJ2-1, with 7 bases that match TRBD2. J was trimmed by 8 bases and V by 8 bases; bases with no gene match: 6. CDR1 is ENHRY, CDR2 SYGVKD, per germline. The CDR3 length is 12 residues. The CDR3 DNA sequence: TGTGCCATCGCTAGCGGAAGCCATGAGCAGTTCTTC. It yields the protein CAIASGSHEQFF.

The V call is TRBV2, the J call TRBJ2-7; 10 nucleotides match TRBD1. Germline V CDR1 and CDR2: SNHLY, FYNNEI. The CDR3 spans 14 residues. V was clipped by 6 bases and J by 5 bases; unmatched bases: 7. CDR3 coding DNA: TGTGCCAGCAGCGAGCAGGGACAGGGGCACGAGCAGTACGTC. Translating gives CASSEQGQGHEQYV.

In its sample, this clonotype was seen many times. The rearrangement links TRBV20-1 to TRBJ2-1; TRBD2 matches at 11 bases. The CDR3 has 16 amino acids. Germline V gene sequence: CDR1 DFQATT, CDR2 SNEGSKA (reference sequence). V was clipped by 0 bases and J by 10 bases; unmatched bases: 11. The CDR3 bases are TGCAGTGCTAGAGACTACATAGCGGGGGGGTATGGGGAGCAGTTCTTC. Residues: CSARDYIAGGYGEQFF.

This clonotype came up many times. The chain has TRBV29-1 and TRBJ2-5; maybe TRBD1 (6 bases). Germline V gene lookup returns CDR1 SQVTM and CDR2 ANQGSEA. This CDR3 is built from 11 residues. V was trimmed by 3 bases and J by 8 bases, leaving 10 bases between them. The CDR3 nucleotides read TGCAGCGTTGATAAGGGGGAAACCCAGTACTTC. Protein: CSVDKGETQYF.

This clonotype was seen ten or more times. The J gene is TRBJ2-7, the V gene TRBV15; possible D gene TRBD2, 5 bases. This CDR3 region has 14 residues. The germline CDR1 and CDR2 sequences are LNHNV and YYDKDF (reference sequence). Trimming removed 2 bases at V and 6 bases at J, with 14 bases between. This CDR3 is CATSRPSAGGEQYF. As DNA, the CDR3 is TGTGCCACCAGCAGACCCAGTGCGGGCGGCGAGCAGTACTTC.

This clonotype was found many times. The chain uses TRBV4-1 and TRBJ2-5; 7 bases map to TRBD2. J was trimmed by 5 bases and V by 4 bases; bases with no gene match: 4. Germline CDR1 MGHRA, CDR2 YSYEKL. The CDR3 covers 13 residues. CDR3 nucleotides: TGCGCCAGCAGCCGCGGGGGAGGGGAGACCCAGTACTTC. It translates to CASSRGGGETQYF.

The V call is TRBV14, the J call TRBJ2-1; 7 bases match TRBD1. The length of the CDR3 is 15 residues. Trimming took 0 bases from V and 5 from J; bases not matched to a gene: 4. Germline assignment: CDR1 SGHDN and CDR2 FVKESK. CDR3 bases: TGTGCCAGCAGCCAAGATGTAGGGGGCCACAATGAGCAGTTCTTC. Translation: CASSQDVGGHNEQFF.

This clonotype showed up many times. The chain employs TRBV2 and TRBJ2-7; maybe TRBD2 (6 bases). V was pared by 6 bases and J by 7 bases, with 13 bases between. The germline gives CDR1 SNHLY, CDR2 FYNNEI. The CDR3 is 12 residues long. CDR3 region: CASSPVGLEQYF. CDR3 bases: TGTGCCAGCAGCCCAGTGGGACTTGAGCAGTACTTC. Based on the CDR3 plus reference TRBV2 and TRBJ2-7, the full variable domain is EPEVTQTPSHQVTQMGQEVILRCVPISNHLYFYWYRQILGQKVEFLVSFYNNEISEKSEIFDDQFSVERPDGSNFTLKIRSTKLEDSAMYFCASSPVGLEQYFGPGTRLTVT.

The sample holds many counts of this clonotype. The gene calls are TRBV18 and TRBJ2-5, with D hard to call. CDR3 length: 12 amino acids. CDR1 KGHSH and CDR2 LQKENI come from the germline V gene. Trimming took off 3 bases at V and 5 bases at J, with 7 bases between the two ends. CDR3 in amino acids: CASSPQWETQYF. DNA of the CDR3: TGTGCCAGCTCACCCCAGTGGGAGACCCAGTACTTC.

V usage is TRBV30 and J usage is TRBJ2-3, with 9 bases lining up with TRBD1. The CDR3 sequence is 14 residues long. V trimming: 3 bases; J trimming: 3 bases; junction bases outside the gene matches: 4. Per the germline V gene, CDR1 is GTSNPN and CDR2 is SVGIG (reference sequence). The CDR3 DNA reads as TGTGCCTGGAGACAGGGGGCGGGGACAGATACGCAGTATTTT. Its protein is CAWRQGAGTDTQYF.

This clonotype was counted ten times or more. The rearrangement uses TRBV2 and TRBJ2-3; no firm D call. This CDR3 has 14 amino acids. Germline V gives CDR1 SNHLY, CDR2 FYNNEI. V gave up 3 bases and J gave up 0 bases, with 7 bases separating them. The CDR3 spells CASSDGASTDTQYF. CDR3 in DNA: TGTGCCAGCAGTGACGGAGCTAGCACAGATACGCAGTATTTT.

In this sample, this clonotype turned up many times. The genes are TRBV5-1 and TRBJ2-1; D is possibly TRBD2 (6 bases). The V and J ends lost 0 bases and 5 bases respectively, with 12 bases between them. The CDR3 is made up of 15 amino acids. CDR1 is SGHRS, CDR2 YFSETQ, per germline. CDR3 DNA sequence: TGCGCCAGCAGCTTGGACGGCGGGGTGAACAATGAGCAGTTCTTC. Residues: CASSLDGGVNNEQFF.

In its sample, this clonotype was seen many times. The chain is built from TRBV11-2 and TRBJ1-2; a possible D gene is TRBD1 (5 bases). The CDR3 runs to 13 residues. V shed 1 base and J shed 4 bases, with 7 bases lying between them. Germline V lookup: CDR1 SGHAT, CDR2 FQNNGV. The CDR3 DNA reads TGTGCCAGCAGCTTAGCCAGGGCCTATGGCTACACCTTC. Its protein product is CASSLARAYGYTF.

This clonotype occurred many times. CDR3 amino acids: CASSPRTGGRDSPLHF. For the CDR3, the DNA is TGTGCCAGCAGCCCCAGGACAGGGGGCAGGGATTCACCCCTCCACTTT. This sequence joins TRBV12-3 or TRBV12-4 and TRBJ1-6; 11 positions match TRBD1. J was trimmed by 8 bases and V by 6 bases; bases with no gene match: 9. The CDR3 has 16 residues.

This clonotype was found many times. This chain links TRBV20-1 with TRBJ1-2; 7 bases agree with TRBD1. J was trimmed by 5 bases and V by 0 bases; bases with no gene match: 3. The germline gives CDR1 DFQATT, CDR2 SNEGSKA (reference sequence). This CDR3 is 13 amino acids long. CDR3 sequence reads: CSARDLQGYGYTF. The DNA for the CDR3 is TGCAGTGCTAGAGATTTACAGGGGTATGGCTACACCTTC.

This clonotype was seen at least ten times. CDR3 coding DNA: TGTGCCAGCAGCTTATTTAGCGGTTCCTACAATGAGCAGTTCTTC. Residues: CASSLFSGSYNEQFF. The chain couples TRBV7-3 to TRBJ2-1; a weak D match, TRBD2 (6 bases). Germline CDR1 reads SGHTA; CDR2 reads FQGTGA. The CDR3 totals 15 residues. V was clipped by 2 bases and J by 1 base, with 9 bases between them.

As concerns this clonotype: This clone may be a read error of a much larger clone one base away. The chain recombines TRBV7-8 with TRBJ2-5; 8 bases agree with TRBD1. The CDR3 length is 14 residues. Germline assignment: CDR1 SGHVS and CDR2 FQNEAQ. V trimming: 6 bases; J trimming: 4 bases; junction bases outside the gene matches: 7. CDR3 loop: CASRPGQERETQYF. The CDR3 DNA is TGTGCCAGCAGACCGGGACAGGAGAGAGAGACCCAGTACTTC.

This clonotype was seen many times. The chain links TRBV12-3 or TRBV12-4 to TRBJ1-3; D not resolved. The length of the CDR3 is 12 residues. The germline V and J ends were trimmed by 2 bases and 4 bases, with 3 bases remaining between them. The CDR3 here is CASSLLGNTIYF. The CDR3 bases are TGTGCCAGCAGTTTATTGGGAAACACCATATATTTT.

This clonotype was recorded many times. This sequence joins TRBV20-1 and TRBJ2-7, with 7 bases fitting TRBD1. The CDR3 extends over 14 amino acids. J was trimmed by 0 bases and V by 1 base; bases with no gene match: 3. Germline V gene lookup returns CDR1 DFQATT and CDR2 SNEGSKA (reference sequence). CDR3 sequence: CSARAGTASYEQYF. Written as DNA, the CDR3 is TGCAGTGCTAGAGCCGGGACAGCCTCCTACGAGCAGTACTTC.

Many counts were recorded for this clonotype. This sequence joins TRBV5-1 and TRBJ1-5; D is uncertain. CDR3 length equals 14 residues. The V end lost 0 bases, the J end lost 6 bases, and 10 bases lay between the germline ends. Per the germline V gene, CDR1 is SGHRS and CDR2 is YFSETQ. CDR3 in DNA: TGCGCCAGCAGCTTGGGGGGATCAGGTCAGCCCCAGCATTTT. It specifies CASSLGGSGQPQHF.